The source of this TCR beta chain is a study of T cell repertoires in cytomegalovirus infection. Whole-study results and caveats: Of the TCR beta families, the public ones yielded a cumulative frequency that identified carriers of CMV plus the relevant HLA. HLA-C-restricted CMV-specific TCR beta clonotypes prevailed in the ex vivo response.

TCRdb used MiXCR to reprocess the reads, holding one entry per CDR3 protein. Seen here are fewer than 200,000 distinct CDR3 sequences, about an eighth observed once, and the top ten hold 27%. The CDR3 has 15 residues. With 5 bases clipped from V and 1 base from J, the junction kept 5 bases outside the gene matches. This clonotype was picked up many times. Its antigen remains unknown. Sequencing was carried out using PBMCs. This clonotype was sampled from a human donor in good health (CMV status not recorded). Some clones in this sample may be carry-over from other donors' samples. The rearrangement uses TRBV12-3 or TRBV12-4 and TRBJ1-5; TRBD1 matches 7 bases. CDR3 DNA: TGTGCCAGCAGTCCATCGACAGGGAGCAATCAGCCCCAGCATTTT. Translating gives CASSPSTGSNQPQHF.